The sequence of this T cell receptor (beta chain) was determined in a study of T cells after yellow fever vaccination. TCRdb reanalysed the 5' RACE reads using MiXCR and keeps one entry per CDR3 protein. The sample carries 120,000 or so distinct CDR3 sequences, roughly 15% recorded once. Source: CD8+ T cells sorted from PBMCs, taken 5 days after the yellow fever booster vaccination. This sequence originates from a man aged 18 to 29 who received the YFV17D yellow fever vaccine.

CDR3 nucleotide sequence: TGCGCCAGCAGTTCCCGGCGGGGACAGGGACAGTTGGAGCAGTACGTC. This gives the protein CASSSRRGQGQLEQYV. The V call is TRBV10-2, the J call TRBJ2-7; 9 bases fit TRBD1. The CDR3 consists of 16 residues. Trimming removed 5 bases from V and 7 bases from J; junction bases left unmatched: 15. CDR1 is WSHSY, CDR2 SAAADI, per germline.